This is a list of T cell receptor beta chains from one sample in a study of cytomegalovirus exposure and HLA in healthy donors. Sequencing used immunoSEQ multiplex PCR; TCRdb keeps in-frame clones, though not all of them. This table has some 41,000 clones, approximately 94% appearing once. Sequencing was performed on PBMCs. The source is a woman aged 18-29 years in good health and CMV-seronegative. The CDR3 runs from the conserved cysteine through the conserved F or W. D genes are given only for firm matches. The size entry is marked missing in some rows and otherwise reads once, few, many or a size class.

D	size	V	J	CDR3	DNA
.	.	TRBV6-4	TRBJ2-1	CASSAGGHNEQFF	TGTGCCAGCAGTGCTGGGGGACATAATGAGCAGTTCTTC
.	once	TRBV5-8	TRBJ1-2	CASSSSPRDGYTF	TGTGCCAGCAGCTCAAGCCCCCGCGATGGCTACACCTTC
TRBD1	once	TRBV6-1	TRBJ2-5	CASRLQGAEGTQYF	TGTGCCAGCAGGTTACAGGGGGCGGAGGGGACCCAGTACTTC
.	.	TRBV6-5	TRBJ1-2	CASSYSIQLDLGYTF	TGTGCCAGCAGTTACTCCATCCAATTAGATCTCGGCTACACCTTC
.	.	TRBV9	TRBJ2-3	CASSVAERSTDTQYF	TGTGCCAGCAGCGTCGCCGAGCGGAGCACAGATACGCAGTATTTT
.	.	TRBV19	TRBJ2-2	CATNRDTGELFF	TGTGCCACGAACAGGGACACCGGGGAGCTGTTTTTT
.	.	TRBV28	TRBJ1-6	CATQLWDTNSPLHF	TGTGCCACCCAGTTATGGGACACCAATTCACCCCTCCACTTT
TRBD1	.	TRBV27	TRBJ1-5	CASRPKGTADYSNQPQHF	TGTGCCAGCAGGCCAAAAGGGACAGCGGACTATAGCAATCAGCCCCAGCATTTT
.	.	TRBV5-1	TRBJ1-1	CASSPPHWTDVNTEAFF	TGCGCCAGCAGCCCGCCCCACTGGACAGATGTGAACACTGAAGCTTTCTTT
TRBD1	.	TRBV28	TRBJ1-1	CASSPSRTGGTEAFF	TGTGCCAGCAGTCCGAGTAGGACAGGGGGCACTGAAGCTTTCTTT
.	.	TRBV9	TRBJ2-7	CASSVVTRPSYEQYF	TGTGCCAGCAGCGTAGTAACTAGACCATCCTACGAGCAGTACTTC
.	.	TRBV21-1	TRBJ2-7	CASSKEGQGYEQYF	TGTGCCAGCAGCAAAGAGGGACAGGGATACGAGCAGTACTTC
TRBD1	.	TRBV7-3	TRBJ2-2	CASSGGQSTGELFF	TGTGCCAGCAGCGGGGGACAGTCCACCGGGGAGCTGTTTTTT
.	.	TRBV28	TRBJ2-1	CASSRTRPGNGNEQFF	TGTGCCAGCAGTCGCACCAGACCCGGGAACGGCAATGAGCAGTTCTTC
.	.	TRBV4-1	TRBJ1-1	CASSLDSLNTEAFF	TGCGCCAGCAGCCTAGACAGTCTGAACACTGAAGCTTTCTTT
.	once	TRBV18	TRBJ1-2	CASSPRAYPRDGYTF	TGTGCCAGCTCACCACGGGCCTACCCGAGGGATGGCTACACCTTC
TRBD1	.	TRBV4-1	TRBJ1-4	CASSQDQGGGNEKLFF	TGCGCCAGCAGCCAGGACCAGGGGGGTGGAAATGAAAAACTGTTTTTT
TRBD2	once	TRBV7-3	TRBJ2-1	CASSAGLAGAGSYNEQFF	TGTGCCAGCAGCGCGGGACTAGCGGGGGCTGGATCCTACAATGAGCAGTTCTTC
TRBD2	.	TRBV19	TRBJ2-1	CASSNPREGLRNEQFF	TGTGCCAGTAGTAACCCCCGGGAGGGCCTTCGTAATGAGCAGTTCTTC
.	.	TRBV9	TRBJ1-1	CASSHPPGMMNTEAFF	TGTGCCAGCAGCCACCCACCGGGAATGATGAACACTGAAGCTTTCTTT
TRBD1	.	TRBV15	TRBJ1-5	CATSRGQGYQPQHF	TGTGCCACCAGCAGAGGACAGGGTTATCAGCCCCAGCATTTT
.	.	TRBV15	TRBJ1-1	CATSRDVSTEAFF	TGTGCCACCAGCAGAGATGTCTCCACTGAAGCTTTCTTT
.	.	TRBV9	TRBJ2-1	CASSVEDAGIYNEQFF	TGTGCCAGCAGCGTAGAAGATGCAGGTATCTACAATGAGCAGTTCTTC
TRBD2	.	TRBV5-1	TRBJ2-5	CASSLSPSGSAETQYF	TGCGCCAGCAGCTTGTCCCCTAGCGGGAGTGCAGAGACCCAGTACTTC
TRBD1	.	TRBV27	TRBJ1-1	CASSLSSGGTEAFF	TGTGCCAGCAGTTTATCGTCAGGGGGGACTGAAGCTTTCTTT
TRBD2	.	TRBV7-3	TRBJ2-1	CASSLSVAGGPFFF	TGTGCCAGCAGCTTATCTGTAGCGGGAGGGCCCTTTTTCTTC
.	.	TRBV6-5	TRBJ1-2	CASSYRWAGGYTF	TGTGCCAGCAGTTACCGGTGGGCGGGTGGCTACACCTTC
TRBD1	few	TRBV10-2	TRBJ1-1	CASRGTANTEAFF	TGCGCCAGCAGGGGGACAGCGAACACTGAAGCTTTCTTT
.	.	TRBV29-1	TRBJ1-2	CSVEGPGNYGYTF	TGCAGCGTTGAAGGCCCAGGGAACTATGGCTACACCTTC
.	.	TRBV15	TRBJ1-1	CATSRDESGAEAFF	TGTGCCACCAGCAGAGATGAGTCAGGGGCTGAAGCTTTCTTT
.	.	TRBV18	TRBJ1-6	CASSPTGNRISPLHF	TGTGCCAGCTCACCAACAGGGAATCGAATTTCACCCCTCCACTTT
.	.	TRBV29-1	TRBJ1-1	CSVRLVKMNTEAFF	TGCAGCGTTAGACTAGTCAAAATGAACACTGAAGCTTTCTTT
.	.	TRBV7-9	TRBJ2-5	CASSFVQFRETQYF	TGTGCCAGCAGCTTCGTCCAGTTTCGAGAGACCCAGTACTTC
TRBD1	once	TRBV4-1	TRBJ2-7	CASSLSGGQAHEQYF	TGCGCCAGCAGCCTGTCTGGAGGACAGGCCCACGAGCAGTACTTC
.	.	TRBV7-2	TRBJ2-7	CASSLGGLGEQYF	TGTGCCAGCAGCTTGGGGGGTCTTGGCGAGCAGTACTTC
.	.	TRBV10-3	TRBJ2-3	CAISEILSTDTQYF	TGTGCCATCAGTGAAATACTTAGCACAGATACGCAGTATTTT
TRBD2	.	TRBV27	TRBJ2-7	CASSTGGTLYEQYF	TGTGCCAGCAGTACGGGGGGTACCTTGTACGAGCAGTACTTC
.	.	TRBV30	TRBJ1-5	CAWRRGLSNQPQHF	TGTGCCTGGAGGCGAGGCCTTAGCAATCAGCCCCAGCATTTT
.	.	TRBV30	TRBJ1-4	CAWSKLEGPWGEKLFF	TGTGCCTGGAGCAAACTGGAGGGTCCCTGGGGTGAAAAACTGTTTTTT
.	once	TRBV7-9	TRBJ2-7	CASSLDGNSYEQYF	TGTGCCAGCAGCTTAGACGGTAACTCCTACGAGCAGTACTTC
.	.	TRBV5-4	TRBJ1-1	CASSLDRRRDTEAFF	TGTGCCAGCAGCTTGGACAGGCGGAGGGACACTGAAGCTTTCTTT
.	.	TRBV4-1	TRBJ2-7	CASSQAPSYEQYF	TGCGCCAGCAGCCAAGCCCCCAGCTACGAGCAGTACTTC
TRBD1	.	TRBV6-6	TRBJ2-1	CASYGDPGQYHNEQFF	TGTGCCAGTTATGGGGACCCGGGACAGTATCACAATGAGCAGTTCTTC
.	once	TRBV9	TRBJ1-1	CASSVPPREMNTEAFF	TGTGCCAGCAGCGTTCCCCCTCGGGAGATGAACACTGAAGCTTTCTTT
TRBD1	.	TRBV2	TRBJ1-5	CASSDSIGGGSNQPQHF	TGTGCCAGCAGTGATAGTATAGGGGGCGGAAGCAATCAGCCCCAGCATTTT
.	once	TRBV6-1	TRBJ2-7	CASSARTVYEQYF	TGTGCCAGCAGTGCTAGGACAGTCTACGAGCAGTACTTC
TRBD1	.	TRBV19	TRBJ1-2	CASSIDGYTGDNYGYTF	TGTGCCAGTAGTATTGATGGGTACACAGGGGACAACTATGGCTACACCTTC
.	.	TRBV5-1	TRBJ1-1	CASSFYGAEAFF	TGCGCCAGCAGCTTTTATGGTGCGGAAGCTTTCTTT
.	.	TRBV5-1	TRBJ2-3	CASRRGSGTDTQYF	TGCGCCAGCAGGCGGGGTAGCGGCACAGATACGCAGTATTTT
TRBD1	.	TRBV5-4	TRBJ2-3	CASSFDRGDTQYF	TGTGCCAGCAGCTTTGACAGGGGTGATACGCAGTATTTT
.	.	TRBV28	TRBJ1-6	CASSSHSPLHF	TGTGCCAGCAGCTCCCATTCACCCCTCCACTTT
TRBD1	few	TRBV10-3	TRBJ2-7	CATRATGGEQYF	TGTGCCACCCGAGCGACAGGGGGCGAGCAGTACTTC
.	.	TRBV5-4	TRBJ2-7	CASSFRDTLFYEQYF	TGTGCCAGCAGCTTCCGGGACACACTCTTCTACGAGCAGTACTTC
TRBD1	few	TRBV5-1	TRBJ1-6	CASSLGGQGESPLHF	TGCGCCAGCAGCTTGGGGGGACAGGGGGAATCACCCCTCCACTTT
TRBD1	.	TRBV2	TRBJ1-4	CASRATGGWNEKLFF	TGTGCCAGCAGAGCAACAGGGGGCTGGAATGAAAAACTGTTTTTT
.	.	TRBV10-1	TRBJ1-5	CASIWGGHPRRQPQHF	TGCGCCAGCATTTGGGGGGGTCACCCGAGAAGACAGCCCCAGCATTTT
TRBD1	once	TRBV11-3	TRBJ2-2	CASSLTGDHGELFF	TGTGCCAGCAGCTTGACAGGGGATCACGGGGAGCTGTTTTTT